The present entry profiles one T cell receptor (beta chain) with its context. Its antigen remains unknown. Other DNA sequences of this sample code for an identical CDR3. Germline V gene sequence: CDR1 MNHEY, CDR2 SVGAGI. Between the trimmed V and J ends, which lost 3 bases and 7 bases, there was a span of 6 bases. CDR3 length: 11 residues. The data derive from a study of shared clonotypes between healthy human individuals. Background on the study: Samples came from a couple of female and a few male donors aged 18 to 49. Each donor contributed plates that comprised three CD4 naive, three CD4 memory, two CD8 naive and one CD8 memory.

This table comes from immunoSEQ multiplex PCR, and its TCRdb copy is limited to in-frame clones, with some not included. The sample lists 2 million to 3 million clones; just over 90% were seen once. Study-level findings and limits: The sole specimen, blood, was sampled, and tissue repertoires likely differ.

This sequence originates from a man younger than 30 in good health. The sequencing input was naive CD4+ T cells sorted from blood. The subset: CD45RA+ positively selected. V is TRBV6-5 and J is TRBJ1-1; a weak D match, TRBD1 (5 bases). As DNA, the CDR3 is TGTGCCAGCAGTTATAGGGGTGAAGCTTTCTTT. It is translated as CASSYRGEAFF.